The 17 T cell receptor beta chains reported below all come from one sample, sequenced in a study of T cell responses to AZD1222 COVID-19 vaccine. Some clones are missing from TCRdb's copy, which holds only in-frame ones; the method was immunoSEQ multiplex PCR. The profile shows about 100,000 clones, just over 90% of them singletons. Sequencing used peripheral blood, obtained 28 days after the second AZD1222 dose. The receptors were sampled from an adult who received the AZD1222 COVID-19 vaccine.

The chain employs TRBV10-3 and TRBJ2-3; D possibly uses TRBD1 or TRBD2 (5 bases each). Trimming cost V 8 bases and J 0 bases, with 27 bases left between them. Looked up from germline, CDR1 is ENHRY and CDR2 is SYGVKD. CDR3 length: 19 residues. The CDR3 DNA follows: TGTGCCATCGCCTCGACGCAGGGACGCAGGTCCTCTAGCACAGATACGCAGTATTTT. It translates to CAIASTQGRRSSSTDTQYF.

V and J are TRBV18 and TRBJ1-1; 8 bases match TRBD1. The V segment lost 3 bases and the J segment 4 bases; nucleotides outside the gene matches: 10. Germline CDR1 KGHSH, CDR2 LQKENI. The CDR3 consists of 16 residues. CDR3 DNA: TGTGCCAGCTCACCGAACAGACAGGGGAGGGGCACTGAAGCTTTCTTT. Protein sequence: CASSPNRQGRGTEAFF.

The rearrangement links TRBV29-1 to TRBJ2-5, with 10 bases fitting TRBD2. The germline V gene encodes CDR1 SQVTM and CDR2 ANQGSEA. Losses at the gene ends were 5 bases for V and 5 bases for J; bases not matched to a gene: 11. This CDR3 contains 15 residues. The CDR3 nucleotides read TGCAGCGTTTCTGGGCTAGCGGGAGTGATCGAGACCCAGTACTTC. Amino acids: CSVSGLAGVIETQYF.

The chain uses TRBV24-1 and TRBJ2-1, with 14 nucleotides matching TRBD2. V shed 3 bases and J 5 bases; nucleotides not matched to a gene: 2. There are 16 residues in the CDR3. The germline gives CDR1 KGHDR, CDR2 SFDVKD. CDR3 region: CATSDGTSGSNNEQFF. In DNA form, the CDR3 reads TGTGCCACCAGTGATGGGACTAGCGGGAGTAACAATGAGCAGTTCTTC.

The chain links TRBV6-5 to TRBJ1-1, with D possibly TRBD1 on 5 matching bases. V was shortened by 6 bases and J by 7 bases, with 21 bases between the two germline ends. The CDR3 sequence is 15 residues long. Germline CDR1 is MNHEY and CDR2 is SVGAGI. In nucleotides, the CDR3 is TGTGCCAGCAGCCCCTGGAGGGGATCCGCGCATGAAGCTTTCTTT. It translates to CASSPWRGSAHEAFF.

This clone appeared once. V is TRBV6-2 or TRBV6-3 and J is TRBJ2-5; the match to TRBD2 covers 7 bases. Trimming took 6 bases from V and 4 from J; bases not matched to a gene: 17. The CDR3 sequence is 17 residues long. In germline, CDR1 is MNHEY, CDR2 SVGEGT. DNA of the CDR3: TGTGCCAGCAGCCCCTTGGCGGGAGATGTAATGGGAGAGACCCAGTACTTC. It translates to CASSPLAGDVMGETQYF.

The chain has TRBV7-9 and TRBJ2-5; possible D gene TRBD1, 6 bases. V lost 1 base and J 5 bases, leaving 17 bases between the germline ends. The CDR3 extends over 16 amino acids. Per the germline V gene, CDR1 is SEHNR and CDR2 is FQNEAQ (reference sequence). CDR3 sequence (DNA): TGTGCCAGCAGCTTAGTGGACAGCACGGGCTGGGAGACCCAGTACTTC. Translated, it gives CASSLVDSTGWETQYF.

V and J are TRBV3-1 (or the pseudogene TRBV3-2) and TRBJ1-6; TRBD1 is a possible D gene (5 bases). This CDR3 contains 17 residues. Looked up from germline, CDR1 is LGHDT and CDR2 is YNNKEL (reference sequence). V lost 2 bases to trimming and J lost 6 bases, with 17 bases between them. In DNA, the CDR3 is TGTGCCAGCAGCCAATACCTAGGGACCCCTAGTAATTCACCCCTCCACTTT. This gives the protein CASSQYLGTPSNSPLHF.

V gene TRBV6-5 combines with J gene TRBJ2-1; either TRBD1 or TRBD2 may supply D (5 bases each). The CDR3 runs to 16 residues. Germline V gene sequence: CDR1 MNHEY, CDR2 SVGAGI. V was cut by 7 bases and J by 2 bases, with 18 bases left in between. In DNA, the CDR3 is TGTGCCAGCACTCACTCCGGGACGGAGACCTACAATGAGCAGTTCTTC. Protein: CASTHSGTETYNEQFF.

The chain couples TRBV19 to TRBJ2-7; 7 bases agree with TRBD1. J gave up 0 bases and V 6 bases, and 8 bases lay outside the gene matches. Germline V gives CDR1 LNHDA, CDR2 SQIVND (reference sequence). The CDR3 runs 15 residues. The CDR3 spells CASSPQTGSSYEQYF. The CDR3, as DNA: TGTGCCAGTAGCCCACAGACAGGGAGCTCCTACGAGCAGTACTTC.

The J gene is TRBJ1-3, the V gene TRBV5-1; possible D gene TRBD1, 6 bases. The germline gives CDR1 SGHRS, CDR2 YFSETQ. This CDR3 comprises 13 residues. Trimming pared 7 bases from V and 3 bases from J, leaving 11 bases between. The CDR3: CASAGTLGNTIYF. The CDR3 bases are TGCGCCAGCGCCGGGACACTTGGAAACACCATATATTTT.

This clone has just one count. The chain links TRBV3-1 (or the pseudogene TRBV3-2) to TRBJ2-7; 8 bases match TRBD2. CDR1 and CDR2 from the germline V gene are LGHDT and YNNKEL (reference sequence). The CDR3 is made up of 17 amino acids. The trim removed 0 bases at V and 3 bases at J, leaving 10 bases unmatched. CDR3 DNA: TGTGCCAGCAGCCAAGATCGTGGTAGGGGGACTAGCTACGAGCAGTACTTC. Translated: CASSQDRGRGTSYEQYF.

This clone was detected once. The gene calls are TRBV10-3 and TRBJ1-5, with D possibly TRBD1 on 5 matching bases. The germline CDR1 and CDR2 sequences are ENHRY and SYGVKD. V was cut by 10 bases and J by 6 bases, with 19 bases left in between. This CDR3 spans 14 amino acids. The CDR3 protein is CATRPRGSGQPQHF. The DNA for the CDR3 is TGTGCCACCCGCCCGAGGGGTTCAGGTCAGCCCCAGCATTTT.

The chain uses TRBV24-1 and TRBJ2-1; maybe TRBD2 (6 bases). The ends were cut back, 4 bases at V and 6 bases at J, with 12 bases in the middle. The CDR3 sequence is 14 residues long. Germline CDR1 is KGHDR and CDR2 is SFDVKD. The chain's CDR3 is CATSDPGLRNEQFF. The CDR3 nucleotides read TGTGCCACCAGTGACCCGGGACTTCGCAATGAGCAGTTCTTC.

The gene calls are TRBV5-8 and TRBJ2-1; D is ambiguous. CDR1 is SGHTS, CDR2 YDEGEE, per germline. This CDR3 spans 14 amino acids. With 2 bases removed from V and 0 bases from J, the gap between germline ends came to 6 bases. This CDR3 is CASSFRSSYNEQFF. In DNA, the CDR3 is TGTGCCAGCAGCTTCCGGAGCTCCTACAATGAGCAGTTCTTC.

The chain joins TRBV5-1 to TRBJ2-7; possibly TRBD2 for D (6 bases). Per the germline V gene, CDR1 is SGHRS and CDR2 is YFSETQ. V was trimmed by 4 bases and J by 6 bases, leaving 20 bases between them. This CDR3 region has 15 residues. CDR3 sequence (DNA): TGCGCCAGCAGCCCCGCTAGTGGAGGGCCTCCCGAGCAGTACTTC. Translation gives CASSPASGGPPEQYF.

The rearrangement joins TRBV5-1 to TRBJ2-1, with no clear D. Germline CDR1 is SGHRS and CDR2 is YFSETQ. Trimming cost V 0 bases and J 6 bases, with 7 bases left between them. The CDR3 covers 13 residues. The CDR3 nucleotides are TGCGCCAGCAGCTTGGGACCAGGCAATGAGCAGTTCTTC. Translated: CASSLGPGNEQFF.